These 16 T cell receptor beta chains were sequenced from one sample in a study of T cells after yellow fever vaccination. MiXCR, run by TCRdb on the 5' RACE reads, gives a single entry per CDR3 protein. Of approximately 550,000 distinct CDR3 sequences in the sample, 15% to 20% were seen once. The input for sequencing was PBMCs, taken 15 days after the yellow fever booster vaccination. The receptors originated from a man aged 25 to 45 who received the YFV17D yellow fever vaccine.

V and J are TRBV7-2 and TRBJ2-7, with a possible D match to TRBD2 (7 bases). The V end lost 1 base, the J end lost 2 bases, and 15 bases lay between the germline ends. This CDR3 spans 16 amino acids. The germline V gene encodes CDR1 SGHTA and CDR2 FQGNSA. The CDR3 loop is CASSLEGGLVTYEQYF. In nucleotides, the CDR3 is TGTGCCAGCAGCTTAGAGGGGGGGCTAGTAACCTACGAGCAGTACTTC.

Only a few counts were recorded for this clonotype. The chain carries TRBV11-2 and TRBJ2-3; TRBD2 aligns across 16 bases. The V gene end was trimmed by 5 bases and the J gene end by 5 bases; junction bases not matched to a gene: 7. This CDR3 has 17 amino acids. Germline CDR1 SGHAT, CDR2 FQNNGV. DNA of the CDR3: TGTGCCAGCAGCCCGGGACTAGCGGGAGGGCTTATAGATACGCAGTATTTT. It specifies CASSPGLAGGLIDTQYF.

The V call is TRBV6-5, the J call TRBJ2-7; D uncertain. From germline, CDR1 is MNHEY and CDR2 SVGAGI. This CDR3 is built from 14 residues. V lost 3 bases to trimming and J lost 5 bases, with 14 bases between them. CDR3 nucleotides: TGTGCCAGCAGTTATGTAGGGCCGAAGAACGAGCAGTACTTC. Encoded protein: CASSYVGPKNEQYF.

The rearrangement uses TRBV12-3 or TRBV12-4 and TRBJ2-2, with a tentative D call TRBD2 (7 bases). The CDR3 spans 16 residues. The V and J ends lost 7 bases and 4 bases respectively, with 19 bases between them. CDR3: CASTQGRAGFTGELFF. The CDR3 bases are TGTGCCAGCACCCAGGGGAGGGCCGGTTTCACCGGGGAGCTGTTTTTT.

This clonotype was observed a handful of times. The rearrangement joins TRBV7-2 to TRBJ2-1; weak D call: TRBD1 (5 bases). Trimming took 7 bases from V and 0 from J, leaving 13 bases between them. Germline-derived CDR1 and CDR2 are SGHTA and FQGNSA. This CDR3 comprises 15 residues. CDR3: CASTQDSRSYNEQFF. In DNA, the CDR3 is TGTGCCAGCACCCAAGACAGCCGCTCCTACAATGAGCAGTTCTTC.

V usage is TRBV7-2 and J usage is TRBJ2-7; D call uncertain. Germline V gene sequence: CDR1 SGHTA, CDR2 FQGNSA. The V end was cut by 2 bases, the J end by 2 bases, with 10 bases between. The CDR3 spans 14 residues. CDR3 coding DNA: TGTGCCAGCAGCTTAAATATTCGGGCCTACGAGCAGTACTTC. Residues: CASSLNIRAYEQYF.

This clonotype was recorded a few times. The gene calls are TRBV7-6 and TRBJ2-1; TRBD2 matches 11 bases. CDR1 and CDR2 (germline): SGHVS, FNYEAQ. The CDR3 loop spans 19 amino acids. V shed 0 bases, J shed 3 bases, and the junction held 10 bases outside the gene matches. Here the CDR3 reads CASSLARPLTSGSYNEQFF. The DNA of the CDR3 is TGTGCCAGCAGCTTAGCGCGTCCCCTAACTAGCGGGAGCTACAATGAGCAGTTCTTC.

V and J are TRBV12-3 or TRBV12-4 and TRBJ1-1, with D hard to call. This CDR3 spans 12 amino acids. Trimming took off 2 bases at V and 6 bases at J, with 7 bases between the two ends. The CDR3 nucleotides read TGTGCCAGCAGTTTATCTGGGGCTGAAGCTTTCTTT. Translation: CASSLSGAEAFF.

This clonotype was counted a few times. The chain carries TRBV7-8 and TRBJ2-5; 7 nucleotides match TRBD1. This CDR3 region has 15 residues. Per the germline V gene, CDR1 is SGHVS and CDR2 is FQNEAQ. J lost 5 bases, V lost 5 bases, and 11 bases had no gene match. The CDR3 sequence: CASSDLTGLGETQYF. In DNA, the CDR3 is TGTGCCAGCAGCGATTTGACAGGGCTGGGGGAGACCCAGTACTTC.

V gene TRBV29-1 combines with J gene TRBJ2-1; 8 bases fit TRBD2. Germline CDR1 SQVTM, CDR2 ANQGSEA. V lost 5 bases, J lost 2 bases, and 2 bases stayed unmatched. The CDR3 loop spans 13 amino acids. The DNA of the CDR3 is TGCAGCGTTCCCGGGGGGGCCTACAATGAGCAGTTCTTC. Protein: CSVPGGAYNEQFF.

The V call is TRBV20-1, the J call TRBJ2-1, with D perhaps matching TRBD2 (5 bases). V lost 7 bases and J 9 bases, leaving 16 bases between the germline ends. Germline V gene sequence: CDR1 DFQATT, CDR2 SNEGSKA (reference sequence). This CDR3 region has 12 residues. CDR3 nucleotides: TGCAGTGTCGCGCCGACTATCGTTGAGCAGTTCTTC. Its translation: CSVAPTIVEQFF.

J is TRBJ1-1 and V is TRBV7-2, with D possibly matching TRBD1 (6 bases). There are 14 residues in the CDR3. Between the trimmed V and J ends, which lost 4 bases and 6 bases, there was a span of 15 bases. Per the germline V gene, CDR1 is SGHTA and CDR2 is FQGNSA. The CDR3 nucleotides are TGTGCCAGCAGCTCTCAGGGGCTCATCCCTGAAGCTTTCTTT. Translation gives CASSSQGLIPEAFF.

This rearrangement joins TRBV6-2 or TRBV6-3 to TRBJ2-1; 14 bases align to TRBD2. CDR1 is MNHEY and CDR2 is SVGEGT in the germline V gene. The V and J ends lost 0 bases and 9 bases, in that order; junction bases with no gene match: 13. This CDR3 contains 19 residues. The CDR3 DNA reads as TGTGCCAGCAGTTACTCACCGACCCAAGGACTAGCGGGAGGCGGTGAGCAGTTCTTC. Its translation is CASSYSPTQGLAGGGEQFF.

This clonotype came up a few times. J is TRBJ1-5 and V is TRBV20-1; D is undetermined. CDR1 is DFQATT and CDR2 is SNEGSKA in the germline V gene (reference sequence). The CDR3 runs to 17 residues. Trimming took 6 bases from V and 2 from J, leaving 23 bases between them. In DNA form, the CDR3 reads TGCAGTGCCTTAAGACACACCCCTGACTGGGGCAATCAGCCCCAGCATTTT. Translation: CSALRHTPDWGNQPQHF.

This clonotype was detected many times. The chain carries TRBV7-2 and TRBJ2-1, with 9 bases lining up with TRBD2. V was pared by 5 bases and J by 3 bases, with 5 bases of the junction left unmatched. The CDR3 contains 15 residues. CDR1 and CDR2 (germline): SGHTA, FQGNSA. CDR3: CASSHGTSSYNEQFF. CDR3 DNA: TGTGCCAGCAGCCACGGGACTAGCAGCTACAATGAGCAGTTCTTC.

The chain carries TRBV9 and TRBJ2-3, with D hard to call. CDR3 length: 12 amino acids. Germline V gene data show CDR1 as SGDLS and CDR2 as YYNGEE. V shed 1 base and J shed 4 bases, with 4 bases lying between them. The CDR3 sequence: CASSVYADTQYF. The CDR3 DNA is TGTGCCAGCAGCGTATATGCAGATACGCAGTATTTT.